This is a list of T cell receptor beta chains from one sample in a study of OX40 agonist ivuxolimab in advanced cancers. Data came from immunoSEQ multiplex PCR; TCRdb stores just in-frame clones and leaves some out. The sample records some 67,000 clones, roughly 82% being singletons. The starting material was CD4+ or CD8+ T cells sorted from blood, obtained in a trial of the OX40 agonist ivuxolimab. These receptors were obtained from an adult with an advanced solid tumor such as melanoma, head and neck, liver or kidney cancer. Each CDR3 is given with its conserved first and last residue. A D gene is named only where the DNA matches it firmly. Part of the rows lack a size; the others show once, few, many or a class for expanded clones.

abundance: .
d_gene: .
j_gene: TRBJ1-2
v_gene: TRBV5-4
CDR3nt: TGTGCCAGCAGCTTAGGTCGGAGCGGGGACTATGGCTACACCTTC
CDR3aa: CASSLGRSGDYGYTF

abundance: .
d_gene: .
j_gene: TRBJ2-1
v_gene: TRBV7-9
CDR3nt: TGTGCCAGCAGCGGATGGGAGCTGAGGGGCAATGAGCAGTTCTTC
CDR3aa: CASSGWELRGNEQFF

abundance: .
d_gene: .
j_gene: TRBJ2-5
v_gene: TRBV7-6
CDR3nt: TGTGCCAGCAGCCCAAGGGTAAGCGGAGCCGGAGAGACCCAGTACTTC
CDR3aa: CASSPRVSGAGETQYF

abundance: once
d_gene: TRBD1
j_gene: TRBJ1-4
v_gene: TRBV5-6
CDR3nt: TGTGCCAGCAGCTTGGAGGGGGCAGACGAAAAACTGTTTTTT
CDR3aa: CASSLEGADEKLFF

abundance: once
d_gene: TRBD2
j_gene: TRBJ2-1
v_gene: TRBV11-2
CDR3nt: TGTGCCAGCAGCTTAGAGCGGGAGTGGGGAGAGCAGTTCTTC
CDR3aa: CASSLEREWGEQFF

abundance: .
d_gene: TRBD1
j_gene: TRBJ1-1
v_gene: TRBV6-1
CDR3nt: TGTGCCAGCAGTGTCGGGACAGGGGCCACAAACACTGAAGCTTTCTTT
CDR3aa: CASSVGTGATNTEAFF

abundance: .
d_gene: TRBD1
j_gene: TRBJ1-5
v_gene: TRBV2
CDR3nt: TGTGCCAGCAGTGGGGGGGACAGGGGGAATCAGCCCCAGCATTTT
CDR3aa: CASSGGDRGNQPQHF

abundance: .
d_gene: .
j_gene: TRBJ1-5
v_gene: TRBV19
CDR3nt: TGTGCCAGTAGTACCCCCCGGGAGGGTGGGCATCAGCCCCAGCATTTT
CDR3aa: CASSTPREGGHQPQHF

abundance: .
d_gene: .
j_gene: TRBJ1-1
v_gene: TRBV5-1
CDR3nt: TGCGCCAGCAGCTGGGGACGGTTGAACACTGAAGCTTTCTTT
CDR3aa: CASSWGRLNTEAFF

abundance: .
d_gene: .
j_gene: TRBJ1-3
v_gene: TRBV28
CDR3nt: TGTGCCAGCAGCCCAACCTTCAAGGGGTGGGACTCTGGAAACACCATATATTTT
CDR3aa: CASSPTFKGWDSGNTIYF

abundance: .
d_gene: .
j_gene: TRBJ2-7
v_gene: TRBV7-2
CDR3nt: TGTGCCAGCAGCTTAGGAAGAGGGGGACGAAAGGACTCCTACGAGCAGTACTTC
CDR3aa: CASSLGRGGRKDSYEQYF

abundance: .
d_gene: .
j_gene: TRBJ1-1
v_gene: TRBV7-6
CDR3nt: TGTGCCAGCAGCTTAACAGCGAACACTGAAGCTTTCTTT
CDR3aa: CASSLTANTEAFF

abundance: .
d_gene: TRBD1
j_gene: TRBJ1-5
v_gene: TRBV6-5
CDR3nt: TGTGCCAGCATCGCAGCAGGGGGCGGTCAGCCCCAGCATTTT
CDR3aa: CASIAAGGGQPQHF

abundance: .
d_gene: .
j_gene: TRBJ1-5
v_gene: TRBV5-6
CDR3nt: TGTGCCAGCACCTTCCGAGAGGGATCCTACAATCAGCCCCAGCATTTT
CDR3aa: CASTFREGSYNQPQHF

abundance: .
d_gene: TRBD1
j_gene: TRBJ1-1
v_gene: TRBV28
CDR3nt: TGTGCCAGCTCAGGACAGGGGAGGTTGAACACTGAAGCTTTCTTT
CDR3aa: CASSGQGRLNTEAFF

abundance: .
d_gene: TRBD2
j_gene: TRBJ2-7
v_gene: TRBV19
CDR3nt: TGTGCCAGTAGTATACGACTAGCGGACCCTCGGAACTTC
CDR3aa: CASSIRLADPRNF

abundance: few
d_gene: .
j_gene: TRBJ1-2
v_gene: TRBV4-1
CDR3nt: TGCGCCAGCAGCCAAGAAAGATTGGGCCGGGGCTACACCTTC
CDR3aa: CASSQERLGRGYTF

abundance: .
d_gene: .
j_gene: TRBJ2-5
v_gene: TRBV21-1
CDR3nt: TGTGCCAGCAGCAAAATGGAAGTGGGTTCTGGACCGGGACTAGCGGGTCCCGAAGGAGAGACCCAGTACTTC
CDR3aa: CASSKMEVGSGPGLAGPEGETQYF

abundance: .
d_gene: .
j_gene: TRBJ1-5
v_gene: TRBV29-1
CDR3nt: TGCAGCGTTGAAACAGAGATCAATCAGCCCCAGCATTTT
CDR3aa: CSVETEINQPQHF

abundance: .
d_gene: TRBD2
j_gene: TRBJ2-1
v_gene: TRBV5-1
CDR3nt: TGCGCCAGCAGCTTAAAGCGGGGGGGCCTCAATGAGCAGTTCTTC
CDR3aa: CASSLKRGGLNEQFF

abundance: .
d_gene: .
j_gene: TRBJ2-4
v_gene: TRBV5-4
CDR3nt: TGTGCCAGCAGCTGGGGCGGGGATCCCAAAAACATTCAGTACTTC
CDR3aa: CASSWGGDPKNIQYF

abundance: .
d_gene: .
j_gene: TRBJ2-2
v_gene: TRBV4-1
CDR3nt: TGCGCCAGCAGCCAAACTACAGGGCCGATGAGCACCGGGGAGCTGTTTTTT
CDR3aa: CASSQTTGPMSTGELFF

abundance: .
d_gene: .
j_gene: TRBJ1-5
v_gene: TRBV5-6
CDR3nt: TGTGCCAGCAGCTTTGGGCCCCAGCATTTT
CDR3aa: CASSFGPQHF

abundance: .
d_gene: .
j_gene: TRBJ1-6
v_gene: TRBV4-3
CDR3nt: TGCGCCAGCAGCCAAGATGGGCAGGGGAGGTCACCCCTCCACTTT
CDR3aa: CASSQDGQGRSPLHF

abundance: .
d_gene: .
j_gene: TRBJ2-3
v_gene: TRBV2
CDR3nt: TGTGCCAGCAGACTCGGTTATACCACAGATACGCAGTATTTT
CDR3aa: CASRLGYTTDTQYF

abundance: .
d_gene: TRBD2
j_gene: TRBJ2-1
v_gene: TRBV2
CDR3nt: TGTGCCAGCAGTGAGACTAGCGGGAGGGCTAGTGAGCAGTTCTTC
CDR3aa: CASSETSGRASEQFF

abundance: .
d_gene: .
j_gene: TRBJ2-7
v_gene: TRBV5-5
CDR3nt: TGTGCCAGCAGCTTGATGGTCGTAGGCCCCTACGAGCAGTACTTC
CDR3aa: CASSLMVVGPYEQYF

abundance: many
d_gene: TRBD2
j_gene: TRBJ2-7
v_gene: TRBV6-6
CDR3nt: TGTGTCAGCACGCTAGCGGGGTCCTACGAGCAGTACTTC
CDR3aa: CVSTLAGSYEQYF

abundance: .
d_gene: .
j_gene: TRBJ1-2
v_gene: TRBV5-4
CDR3nt: TGTGCCAGCAGCCAGGATCGTCGCAGGGGCTACACCTTC
CDR3aa: CASSQDRRRGYTF

abundance: .
d_gene: .
j_gene: TRBJ1-1
v_gene: TRBV7-9
CDR3nt: TGTGCCAGCAGCTTAGTTGTAAGTGAAACTGAAGCTTTCTTT
CDR3aa: CASSLVVSETEAFF

abundance: .
d_gene: TRBD2
j_gene: TRBJ2-7
v_gene: TRBV5-4
CDR3nt: TGTGCCAGCAGCTTGCGGATAGCGGGGGTCTACGAGCAGTACTTC
CDR3aa: CASSLRIAGVYEQYF

abundance: .
d_gene: TRBD1
j_gene: TRBJ2-1
v_gene: TRBV7-3
CDR3nt: TGTGCCAGCAGTCCTACAGGGGGAGTCTCCTACAATGAGCAGTTCTTC
CDR3aa: CASSPTGGVSYNEQFF

abundance: .
d_gene: TRBD2
j_gene: TRBJ2-1
v_gene: TRBV7-6
CDR3nt: TGTGCCATCACACCACTAGCGGGGGGTTACAATGAGCAGTTCTTC
CDR3aa: CAITPLAGGYNEQFF

abundance: .
d_gene: .
j_gene: TRBJ2-1
v_gene: TRBV30
CDR3nt: TGTGCCTGGGCACACCATTTCAATGAGCAGTTCTTC
CDR3aa: CAWAHHFNEQFF

abundance: .
d_gene: TRBD1
j_gene: TRBJ1-5
v_gene: TRBV19
CDR3nt: TGTGCCAGTAGTATGAACAGGGGCATAGATCAGCCCCAGCATTTT
CDR3aa: CASSMNRGIDQPQHF

abundance: .
d_gene: .
j_gene: TRBJ2-6
v_gene: TRBV14
CDR3nt: TGTGCCAGCAGCCAAGGGTATGGCAGGGACACCCACTCTGGGGCCAACGTCCTGACTTTC
CDR3aa: CASSQGYGRDTHSGANVLTF